This TCR beta chain emerged from a study of Ad26.COV2.S vaccination and SARS-CoV-2 variants. Whole-study results and caveats: Similar non-spike TCR breadth was observed in recipients of vaccine and of placebo.

Repertoires were generated with immunoSEQ multiplex PCR, while TCRdb's copy carries only in-frame clones and drops some. The sample lists around 300,000 clones; less than 90% were seen once. Treatment in this sample: approximately 18 received Ad26.COV2.S at low or high dose, single or two shots; about 5 received placebo; per-sample allocation not given. After the first vaccine or placebo injection, samples were drawn on day 63. Wuhan-strain SARS-CoV-2 spike was expressed by the Ad26 vector that made up the vaccine. The V gene lost 2 bases and the J gene lost 10 bases, with 3 bases spanning the gap. The CDR3 totals 11 residues. Germline CDR1 reads LGHDT; CDR2 reads YNNKEL (reference sequence). With respect to this clone: The antigen is undetermined.

The sample was peripheral blood, taken in a trial of Ad26.COV2.S vaccine versus placebo. The source is a person aged 18-65 years who received the Ad26.COV2.S COVID-19 vaccine or a placebo. The V call is TRBV3-1 (or the pseudogene TRBV3-2), the J call TRBJ2-6; D uncertain. CDR3 amino acids: CASSQSNVLTF. The CDR3 region has the DNA TGTGCCAGCAGCCAAAGTAACGTCCTGACTTTC.